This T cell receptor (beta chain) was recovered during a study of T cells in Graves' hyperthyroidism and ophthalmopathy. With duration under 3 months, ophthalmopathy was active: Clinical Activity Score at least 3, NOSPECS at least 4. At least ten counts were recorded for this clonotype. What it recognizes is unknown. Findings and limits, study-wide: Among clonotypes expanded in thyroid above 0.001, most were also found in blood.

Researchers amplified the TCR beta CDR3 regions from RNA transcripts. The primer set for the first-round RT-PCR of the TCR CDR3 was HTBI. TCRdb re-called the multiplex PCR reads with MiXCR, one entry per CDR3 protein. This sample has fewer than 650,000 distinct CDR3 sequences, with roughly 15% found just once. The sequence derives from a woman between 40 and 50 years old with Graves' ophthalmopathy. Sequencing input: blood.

The CDR3 spells CASPYSLRCGAVTYEQYF. In DNA form, the CDR3 reads TGTGCCAGTCCGTATTCCCTCCGTTGTGGGGCCGTAACCTACGAGCAGTACTTC. This chain connects TRBV19 to TRBJ2-7; possible D gene TRBD1, 5 bases. V gave up 8 bases and J gave up 2 bases, with 28 bases separating them. Germline values: CDR1 LNHDA, CDR2 SQIVND (reference sequence). This CDR3 spans 18 amino acids.